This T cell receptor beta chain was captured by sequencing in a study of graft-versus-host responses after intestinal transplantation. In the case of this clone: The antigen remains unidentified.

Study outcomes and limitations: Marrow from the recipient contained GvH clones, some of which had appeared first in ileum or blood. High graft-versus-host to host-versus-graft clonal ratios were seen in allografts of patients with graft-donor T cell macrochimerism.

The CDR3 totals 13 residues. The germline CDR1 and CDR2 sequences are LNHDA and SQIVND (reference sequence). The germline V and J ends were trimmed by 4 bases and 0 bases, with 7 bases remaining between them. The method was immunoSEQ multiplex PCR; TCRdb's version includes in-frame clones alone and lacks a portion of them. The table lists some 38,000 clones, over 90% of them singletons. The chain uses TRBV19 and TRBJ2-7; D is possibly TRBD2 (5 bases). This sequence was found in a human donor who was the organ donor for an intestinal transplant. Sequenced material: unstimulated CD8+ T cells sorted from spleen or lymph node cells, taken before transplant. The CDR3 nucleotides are TGTGCCAGTAGTAGTGCGGGCTCCTACGAGCAGTACTTC. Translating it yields CASSSAGSYEQYF.